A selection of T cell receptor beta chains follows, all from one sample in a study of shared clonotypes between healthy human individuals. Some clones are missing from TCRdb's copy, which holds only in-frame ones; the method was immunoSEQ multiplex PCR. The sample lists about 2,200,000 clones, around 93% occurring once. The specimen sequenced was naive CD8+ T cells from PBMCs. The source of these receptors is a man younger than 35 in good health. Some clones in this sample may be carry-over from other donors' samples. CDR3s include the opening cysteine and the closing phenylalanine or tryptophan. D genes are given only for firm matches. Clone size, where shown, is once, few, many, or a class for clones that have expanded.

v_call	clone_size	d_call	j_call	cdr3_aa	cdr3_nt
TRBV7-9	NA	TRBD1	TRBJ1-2	CASSQTGVYGYTF	TGTGCCAGCAGCCAGACAGGGGTCTATGGCTACACCTTC
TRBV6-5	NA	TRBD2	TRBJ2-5	CASWGLAGVGETQYF	TGTGCCAGCTGGGGACTAGCGGGAGTCGGGGAGACCCAGTACTTC
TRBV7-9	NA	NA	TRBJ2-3	CASSSTRFVADTQYF	TGTGCCAGCAGTTCGACTAGGTTTGTGGCAGATACGCAGTATTTT
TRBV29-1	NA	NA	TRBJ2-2	CSVAGTDTGELFF	TGCAGCGTTGCGGGGACGGACACCGGGGAGCTGTTTTTT
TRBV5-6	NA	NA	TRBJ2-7	CASSLYRQAYEQYF	TGTGCCAGCAGCTTGTATCGGCAGGCCTACGAGCAGTACTTC
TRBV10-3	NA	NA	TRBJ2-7	CAISDTNGDEQYF	TGTGCCATCAGTGACACGAACGGGGACGAGCAGTACTTC
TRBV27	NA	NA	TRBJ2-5	CASSPRVSAQETQYF	TGTGCCAGCAGTCCCCGGGTTAGCGCGCAAGAGACCCAGTACTTC
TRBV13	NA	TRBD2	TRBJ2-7	CASSSDRTSIYEQYF	TGTGCCAGCAGCTCCGACAGGACTAGCATCTACGAGCAGTACTTC
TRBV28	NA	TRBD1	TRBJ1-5	CASRLGGASNQPQHF	TGTGCCAGCAGGTTAGGGGGCGCGAGCAATCAGCCCCAGCATTTT
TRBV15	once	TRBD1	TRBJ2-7	CATSRGGPRFGTGEHEQYF	TGTGCCACCAGCAGAGGTGGGCCTCGTTTTGGGACAGGGGAGCACGAGCAGTACTTC
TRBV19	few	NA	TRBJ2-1	CASSIAGSHEQFF	TGTGCCAGTAGTATTGCGGGGTCGCATGAGCAGTTCTTC
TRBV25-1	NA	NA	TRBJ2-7	CASSEGILKASSYEQYF	TGTGCCAGCAGTGAAGGGATTTTGAAAGCCAGCTCCTACGAGCAGTACTTC
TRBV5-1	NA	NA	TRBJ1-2	CASSLADFPHYGYTF	TGCGCCAGCAGCCTGGCAGACTTTCCCCACTATGGCTACACCTTC
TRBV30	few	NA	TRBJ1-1	CACLKGGTEAFF	TGTGCCTGCCTGAAGGGAGGAACTGAAGCTTTCTTT
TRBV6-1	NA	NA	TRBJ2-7	CASSDLWVFSSEQYF	TGTGCCAGCAGTGACCTGTGGGTCTTCTCCTCCGAGCAGTACTTC
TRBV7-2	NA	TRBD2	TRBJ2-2	CASSLFSGRPNTGELFF	TGTGCCAGCAGCTTATTTAGCGGGAGGCCGAACACCGGGGAGCTGTTTTTT
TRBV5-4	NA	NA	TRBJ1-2	CASSLQQLDGSNYGYTF	TGTGCCAGCAGCCTACAACAGTTAGACGGCTCTAACTATGGCTACACCTTC
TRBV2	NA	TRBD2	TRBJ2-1	CATRAGGFYNEQFF	TGTGCCACCAGGGCGGGAGGGTTCTACAATGAGCAGTTCTTC
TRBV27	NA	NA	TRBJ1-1	CASSPSGSGTEAFF	TGTGCCAGCAGTCCATCAGGGAGTGGCACTGAAGCTTTCTTT
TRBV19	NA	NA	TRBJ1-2	CASSGYGTATNYGYTF	TGTGCCAGTAGTGGATATGGGACCGCTACTAACTATGGCTACACCTTC
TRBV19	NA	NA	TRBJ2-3	CASSTPPRGQSTDTQYF	TGTGCCAGTAGTACTCCCCCGCGGGGGCAAAGCACAGATACGCAGTATTTT
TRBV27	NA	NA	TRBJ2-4	CASSLNWGLDKNIQYF	TGTGCCAGCAGTTTAAATTGGGGCCTCGACAAAAACATTCAGTACTTC
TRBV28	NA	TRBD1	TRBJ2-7	CASTPGVTGEGYEQYF	TGTGCCAGCACCCCAGGGGTAACAGGGGAAGGCTACGAGCAGTACTTC
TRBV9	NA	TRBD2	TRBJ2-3	CASSVSGTSTDTQYF	TGTGCCAGCAGCGTTAGCGGGACTAGCACAGATACGCAGTATTTT
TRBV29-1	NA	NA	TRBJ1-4	CSVEDGPGVGEKLFF	TGCAGCGTTGAAGATGGGCCCGGGGTCGGTGAAAAACTGTTTTTT
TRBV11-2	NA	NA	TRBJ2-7	CASSLVLNYEQYF	TGTGCCAGCAGCTTAGTCCTCAACTACGAGCAGTACTTC
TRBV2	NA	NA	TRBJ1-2	CASSEMGGYGYTF	TGTGCCAGCAGTGAAATGGGGGGCTATGGCTACACCTTC
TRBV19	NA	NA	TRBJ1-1	CASTATTRRDTEAFF	TGTGCCAGTACCGCGACGACTCGAAGGGACACTGAAGCTTTCTTT
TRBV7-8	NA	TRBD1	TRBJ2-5	CASSLTGAQETQYF	TGTGCCAGCAGCTTAACAGGGGCACAAGAGACCCAGTACTTC
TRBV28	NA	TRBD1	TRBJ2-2	CASSPPGTDTGELFF	TGTGCCAGCAGTCCTCCGGGGACAGATACCGGGGAGCTGTTTTTT
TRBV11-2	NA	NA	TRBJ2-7	CASWRPLF	TGTGCCAGCTGGAGGCCCTTATTC